Listed below are T cell receptor beta chains from one sample, sequenced in a study of T cell repertoires in cytomegalovirus infection. Via MiXCR, TCRdb re-called the reads, giving one row per CDR3 protein. The sample lists 800,000 to 950,000 distinct CDR3 sequences; approximately 32% were seen once. These receptors are not linked to any known antigen. The material sequenced was cultured CD8+ T cells from PBMCs, taken from culture after CMV antigen stimulation. Every receptor here comes from a human donor in good health (CMV status not recorded). Some clones in this sample may be carry-over from other donors' samples. The CDR3 runs from the conserved cysteine through the conserved F or W. Fields, in order: J gene, clone size, CDR3 length, D gene, V gene, CDR3 protein, CDR3 DNA. The D gene is left open where the match is weak. Part of the rows lack a size; the others show once, few, many or a class for expanded clones.

J gene: TRBJ2-1; clone size: many; CDR3 length: 16; D gene: TRBD1; V gene: TRBV7-8; CDR3 protein: CASSSYRGHRAIEQFF; CDR3 DNA: TGTGCCAGCAGCTCCTACAGGGGGCATAGAGCAATTGAGCAGTTCTTC
J gene: TRBJ1-1; clone size: -; CDR3 length: 14; D gene: -; V gene: TRBV6-6; CDR3 protein: CASNVETMNTEAFF; CDR3 DNA: TGTGCCAGCAATGTTGAGACTATGAACACTGAAGCTTTCTTT
J gene: TRBJ2-1; clone size: -; CDR3 length: 16; D gene: -; V gene: TRBV19; CDR3 protein: CASSSAGTLTGGEQFF; CDR3 DNA: TGTGCCAGTAGTAGCGCGGGGACGCTGACCGGCGGTGAGCAGTTCTTC
J gene: TRBJ2-5; clone size: -; CDR3 length: 18; D gene: TRBD2; V gene: TRBV14; CDR3 protein: CASSHLPGTSGGQETQYF; CDR3 DNA: TGTGCCAGCAGCCACCTTCCGGGGACTAGCGGGGGACAAGAGACCCAGTACTTC
J gene: TRBJ1-3; clone size: few; CDR3 length: 15; D gene: -; V gene: TRBV3-1; CDR3 protein: CASRRSAGEGNTIYF; CDR3 DNA: TGTGCCAGCAGGAGGTCCGCGGGCGAGGGAAACACCATATATTTT
J gene: TRBJ2-5; clone size: -; CDR3 length: 15; D gene: -; V gene: TRBV4-1; CDR3 protein: CASSQGSSGRETQYF; CDR3 DNA: TGCGCCAGCAGCCAAGGATCGTCAGGGAGGGAGACCCAGTACTTC
J gene: TRBJ2-6; clone size: -; CDR3 length: 16; D gene: -; V gene: TRBV7-3; CDR3 protein: CASSPALPSGANVLTF; CDR3 DNA: TGTGCCAGCAGCCCCGCGCTGCCATCTGGGGCCAACGTCCTGACTTTC
J gene: TRBJ1-1; clone size: few; CDR3 length: 15; D gene: -; V gene: TRBV5-6; CDR3 protein: CASSIGVGPRTEAFF; CDR3 DNA: TGTGCCAGCAGTATTGGGGTCGGTCCTAGGACTGAAGCTTTCTTT
J gene: TRBJ2-3; clone size: -; CDR3 length: 16; D gene: -; V gene: TRBV7-3; CDR3 protein: CASSLFPLGGTDTQYF; CDR3 DNA: TGTGCCAGCAGCTTATTCCCCTTGGGGGGTACAGATACGCAGTATTTT
J gene: TRBJ2-7; clone size: -; CDR3 length: 15; D gene: TRBD1; V gene: TRBV6-2/TRBV6-3; CDR3 protein: CASKILDREDYEQYF; CDR3 DNA: TGTGCCAGCAAAATCCTGGACAGGGAAGACTACGAGCAGTACTTC
J gene: TRBJ1-2; clone size: few; CDR3 length: 11; D gene: -; V gene: TRBV7-9; CDR3 protein: CASALGDGYTF; CDR3 DNA: TGTGCCAGCGCCCTCGGGGATGGCTACACCTTC
J gene: TRBJ2-1; clone size: -; CDR3 length: 10; D gene: -; V gene: TRBV6-1; CDR3 protein: CASTLNEQFF; CDR3 DNA: TGTGCCAGCACCCTCAATGAGCAGTTCTTC
J gene: TRBJ1-4; clone size: -; CDR3 length: 14; D gene: -; V gene: TRBV7-9; CDR3 protein: CASTQPEAGKRLFF; CDR3 DNA: TGTGCCAGCACCCAACCCGAGGCCGGAAAACGGCTGTTTTTT
J gene: TRBJ2-2; clone size: -; CDR3 length: 16; D gene: TRBD2; V gene: TRBV4-1; CDR3 protein: CASSQVAGGPTGELFF; CDR3 DNA: TGCGCCAGCAGCCAAGTAGCGGGGGGCCCCACCGGGGAGCTGTTTTTT
J gene: TRBJ1-2; clone size: few; CDR3 length: 13; D gene: -; V gene: TRBV6-2/TRBV6-3; CDR3 protein: CASSYATADGYTF; CDR3 DNA: TGTGCCAGCAGTTACGCGACAGCGGATGGCTACACCTTC